The 2 T cell receptor beta chains below come from one sample, sequenced in a study of glioma-infiltrating T cells (dated by TCRdb to about 2016). These reads were obtained on an Illumina MiSeq. TCR alpha and beta CDR3 regions were amplified with the iRepertoire nested amplicon-rescue multiplex PCR (arm-PCR) platform from RNA. Clones were called with MiXCR by TCRdb after fastp trimmed the public reads at Q25, and only in-frame beta chains were retained. Identical CDR3 protein sequences are pooled into one entry, listed with their most common genes and DNA. For this sample the table gives 100,000 to 150,000 distinct CDR3 sequences, of which roughly 23% were detected only once. The ten largest account for 13% to 15% of the sample. Input material: glioma tissue, nonneoplastic brain tissue, or PBMCs (not recorded which). The receptors derive from a human donor with low-grade glioma or glioblastoma, undergoing nonglioma brain surgery, or in good health (not recorded which).

This clonotype was detected ten times or more. The CDR3 region has the DNA TGTGCCAGCACGAGGTTAGGGGCCAACACTGAAGCTTTCTTT. Its protein is CASTRLGANTEAFF. The chain uses TRBV2 and TRBJ1-1; tentative D call: TRBD1 (5 bases). V lost 7 bases and J 2 bases, leaving 14 bases between the germline ends. In germline, CDR1 is SNHLY, CDR2 FYNNEI. This CDR3 spans 14 amino acids.

In this sample, this clonotype turned up a few times. The chain links TRBV12-5 to TRBJ2-5; 12 nucleotides line up with TRBD2. The CDR3 loop spans 17 amino acids. Germline V CDR1 and CDR2: LGHNT, FRNRAP. Losses at the gene ends were 1 base for V and 1 base for J; bases not matched to a gene: 4. The CDR3 loop is CASGLAPSGRVQETQYF. As DNA, the CDR3 is TGTGCTAGTGGTTTGGCCCCTAGCGGGAGGGTCCAAGAGACCCAGTACTTC.